The source of this T cell receptor (beta chain) is a study of cytomegalovirus exposure and HLA in healthy donors. The CDR3 runs 14 residues. Trimming took 5 bases from V and 7 from J, leaving 14 bases between them. Germline V gene lookup returns CDR1 MNHEY and CDR2 SMNVEV (reference sequence). It was with 60 Vbeta and 13 Jbeta primers that the PCR ran. Clones were sequenced by immunoSEQ multiplex PCR, and TCRdb holds only the in-frame ones, with some missing. The sample holds 200,000 to 250,000 clones. The chain combines TRBV27 with TRBJ1-4; D may be TRBD1 (5 bases). The clonotype comes from a girl aged 2-15 years in good health and CMV-seropositive. Sequenced input: PBMCs. The CDR3 coding sequence is TGTGCCAGCAGTGTACAGGCGACGGTTGAAAAACTGTTTTTT. Protein sequence: CASSVQATVEKLFF.